These 32 T cell receptor beta chains were all obtained from the same sample, sequenced in a study of cytomegalovirus exposure and HLA in healthy donors. Primers for the PCR totalled 60 Vbeta and 13 Jbeta. Sequencing was performed with immunoSEQ multiplex PCR; in TCRdb, only in-frame clones are kept and a portion is missing. The profile shows 140,000 or so clones, 80% to 90% of them singletons. The sequencing sample was made of PBMCs. Receptors were obtained from a woman between 40 and 55 years old in good health and CMV-seropositive.

A word on this clone: This same CDR3 is encoded by further DNA sequences in the sample. The J gene is TRBJ1-1, the V gene TRBV5-1; possibly TRBD1 for D (6 bases). Trimming removed 2 bases at V and 0 bases at J, with 8 bases between. CDR1 is SGHRS, CDR2 YFSETQ, per germline. This CDR3 has 14 residues. DNA of the CDR3: TGCGCCAGCAGCTTAGGGGGAATGAACACTGAAGCTTTCTTT. Translation: CASSLGGMNTEAFF. The whole variable domain, filled in from reference TRBV5-1 and TRBJ1-1, reads KAGVTQTPRYLIKTRGQQVTLSCSPISGHRSVSWYQQTPGQGLQFLFEYFSETQRNKGNFPGRFSGRQFSNSRSEMNVSTLELGDSALYLCASSLGGMNTEAFFGQGTRLTVV.

The chain uses TRBV7-2 and TRBJ2-3; D is possibly TRBD1 (6 bases). Germline loops: CDR1 SGHTA, CDR2 FQGNSA. CDR3 size: 14 residues. V was pared by 6 bases and J by 0 bases, with 10 bases between. CDR3 nucleotides: TGTGCCAGCAGGGACAGAAGTAGCACAGATACGCAGTATTTT. Its translation is CASRDRSSTDTQYF.

The chain couples TRBV6-6 to TRBJ2-5, with 11 nucleotides matching TRBD1. The ends lost 1 base at V and 2 bases at J; junction bases unmatched: 3. The V gene's germline CDR1 is MNHNY and CDR2 SVGAGI (reference sequence). The CDR3 runs 16 residues. Here the CDR3 DNA reads TGTGCCAGCAGTTACTACGGGGACAGGGGGCAAGAGACCCAGTACTTC. Translating gives CASSYYGDRGQETQYF.

This clone was seen a handful of times. V gene TRBV9 combines with J gene TRBJ1-4; TRBD1 aligns across 9 bases. The J segment lost 7 bases and the V segment lost 4 bases, leaving 8 bases of the junction unmatched. The CDR3 is made up of 15 amino acids. CDR1 SGDLS and CDR2 YYNGEE come from the germline V gene. The CDR3: CASSTRDRAAEKLFF. In nucleotides, the CDR3 is TGTGCCAGCAGCACTCGGGACAGGGCGGCTGAAAAACTGTTTTTT.

This chain joins TRBV7-6 and TRBJ2-2; 9 bases align to TRBD2. This CDR3 region has 14 residues. V gave up 5 bases and J gave up 6 bases; unmatched junction bases: 4. The germline V gene encodes CDR1 SGHVS and CDR2 FNYEAQ. The CDR3 is CASSNSGRAGELFF. The CDR3 DNA reads TGTGCCAGCAGCAATAGCGGGAGAGCCGGGGAGCTGTTTTTT.

The rearrangement links TRBV11-1 to TRBJ2-7; 13 nucleotides match TRBD2. Losses at the gene ends were 3 bases for V and 6 bases for J; bases not matched to a gene: 8. This CDR3 is 16 amino acids long. CDR1 and CDR2 (germline): SGHAT, FQDESV (reference sequence). This CDR3 reads CASSFSAGTSGAEQYF. The CDR3 DNA sequence: TGTGCCAGCAGCTTTTCGGCCGGGACTAGCGGGGCCGAGCAGTACTTC. Based on the CDR3 plus reference TRBV11-1 and TRBJ2-7, the full variable domain is EAEVAQSPRYKITEKSQAVAFWCDPISGHATLYWYRQILGQGPELLVQFQDESVVDDSQLPKDRFSAERLKGVDSTLKIQPAELGDSAMYLCASSFSAGTSGAEQYFGPGTRLTVT.

V gene TRBV6-5 combines with J gene TRBJ2-1; D is undetermined. V was pared by 8 bases and J by 3 bases, with 8 bases between. CDR3 length equals 12 residues. Germline CDR1 is MNHEY and CDR2 is SVGAGI. The CDR3 here is CASRGDYNEQFF. DNA of the CDR3: TGTGCCAGCCGAGGAGACTACAATGAGCAGTTCTTC.

Notes on this clone: At one boundary the junction diverges from the germline segment, which might be a read error. The sample holds other DNA sequences that translate to the same CDR3. The V call is TRBV7-6, the J call TRBJ2-3, with 12 bases aligning to TRBD2. The CDR3 runs to 14 residues. From germline, CDR1 is SGHVS and CDR2 FNYEAQ. DNA of the CDR3: TGTGCCAGCAGCCTAGCGGGAGGGACAGATACGCAGTATTTT. This sequence encodes CASSLAGGTDTQYF. Full variable domain (remainder filled in from reference TRBV7-6 and TRBJ2-3): GAGVSQSPRYKVTKRGQDVALRCDPISGHVSLYWYRQALGQGPEFLTYFNYEAQQDKSGLPNDRFSAERPEGSISTLTIQRTEQRDSAMYRCASSLAGGTDTQYFGPGTRLTVL.

This clone was detected only once. CDR3 coding DNA: TGTGCCAGCAGTTACGGGACAGGGGCTAGCAATCAGCCCCAGCATTTT. It codes for CASSYGTGASNQPQHF. The rearrangement uses TRBV6-6 and TRBJ1-5; TRBD1 aligns across 10 bases. CDR1 MNHNY and CDR2 SVGAGI come from the germline V gene (reference sequence). The CDR3 length is 16 residues. Trimming removed 2 bases from V and 0 bases from J; junction bases left unmatched: 1.

This chain links TRBV5-6 with TRBJ2-5, with 7 bases aligning to TRBD2. This CDR3 has 15 residues. The germline V gene has CDR1 SGHDT and CDR2 YYEEEE. Trimming at V came to 1 base and at J to 4 bases, leaving 7 bases not matched to a gene. CDR3 sequence: CASSLQTGGRETQYF. In DNA form, the CDR3 reads TGTGCCAGCAGCTTGCAAACGGGGGGACGAGAGACCCAGTACTTC.

The CDR3 spells CASSWGGSGNEQFF. The CDR3 bases are TGTGCCAGCAGTTGGGGAGGTTCGGGCAATGAGCAGTTCTTC. J is TRBJ2-1 and V is TRBV5-8; tentative D call: TRBD2 (6 bases). Germline V gene data show CDR1 as SGHTS and CDR2 as YDEGEE. V gave up 5 bases and J gave up 6 bases, with 15 bases separating them. The CDR3 spans 14 residues.

The chain has TRBV9 and TRBJ1-5, with 8 positions matching TRBD1. The CDR3 spans 15 residues. The V segment lost 4 bases and the J segment 5 bases; nucleotides outside the gene matches: 8. In germline, CDR1 is SGDLS, CDR2 YYNGEE. The CDR3 DNA reads TGTGCCAGCAGCCCAGACGGGACAGGTTATCAGCCCCAGCATTTT. It encodes CASSPDGTGYQPQHF. Full variable domain (missing parts from reference TRBV9 and TRBJ1-5): DSGVTQTPKHLITATGQRVTLRCSPRSGDLSVYWYQQSLDQGLQFLIQYYNGEERAKGNILERFSAQQFPDLHSELNLSSLELGDSALYFCASSPDGTGYQPQHFGDGTRLSIL.

The V and J genes are TRBV6-6 and TRBJ1-2; D call uncertain. Germline values: CDR1 MNHNY, CDR2 SVGAGI (reference sequence). The CDR3 has 11 amino acids. With 10 bases removed from V and 3 bases from J, the gap between germline ends came to 9 bases. The CDR3, as DNA: TGTGCCACCAAAGGAGACTATGGCTACACCTTC. Its translation is CATKGDYGYTF.

The rearrangement joins TRBV28 to TRBJ1-2; D not resolved. This CDR3 comprises 15 residues. Per the germline V gene, CDR1 is MDHEN and CDR2 is SYDVKM. The V end lost 2 bases, the J end lost 3 bases, and 13 bases lay between the germline ends. CDR3 residues: CASSLAGNWYYGYTF. In nucleotides, the CDR3 is TGTGCCAGCAGTTTAGCGGGGAATTGGTACTATGGCTACACCTTC.

The genes are TRBV28 and TRBJ1-5, with 9 positions matching TRBD1. The length of the CDR3 is 16 residues. The ends lost 3 bases at V and 0 bases at J; junction bases unmatched: 3. Per the germline V gene, CDR1 is MDHEN and CDR2 is SYDVKM. This chain's CDR3 is CASSLGTGSSNQPQHF. The CDR3 region has the DNA TGTGCCAGCAGTTTGGGGACAGGGAGTAGCAATCAGCCCCAGCATTTT.

The chain recombines TRBV7-3 with TRBJ2-7, with 7 bases lining up with TRBD1. This CDR3 spans 16 amino acids. CDR1 and CDR2 from the germline V gene are SGHTA and FQGTGA. With V trimmed by 5 bases and J by 3 bases, 13 bases remained unmatched. DNA for the CDR3: TGTGCCAGCAGCCCATCCGCCGGGACAGCACGCTACGAGCAGTACTTC. It is translated as CASSPSAGTARYEQYF. Full variable domain (missing parts from reference TRBV7-3 and TRBJ2-7): GAGVSQTPSNKVTEKGKYVELRCDPISGHTALYWYRQSLGQGPEFLIYFQGTGAADDSGLPNDRFFAVRPEGSVSTLKIQRTERGDSAVYLCASSPSAGTARYEQYFGPGTRLTVT.

The sample holds a few counts of this clone. Other DNA sequences in the same sample also yield this CDR3. This chain uses TRBV5-1 with TRBJ1-5, with D possibly matching TRBD1 (6 bases). The germline gives CDR1 SGHRS, CDR2 YFSETQ. Trimming took 4 bases from V and 0 from J, leaving 11 bases between them. This CDR3 spans 15 amino acids. The CDR3 here is CASSPSTGSNQPQHF. The CDR3 coding sequence is TGCGCCAGCAGCCCGTCGACAGGTAGCAATCAGCCCCAGCATTTT.

The chain has TRBV5-5 and TRBJ1-5; 9 positions match TRBD1. The CDR3 loop spans 18 amino acids. Germline V CDR1 and CDR2: SGHKS, YYEKEE (reference sequence). The V gene end was trimmed by 4 bases and the J gene end by 5 bases; junction bases not matched to a gene: 16. CDR3 nucleotide sequence: TGTGCCAGCAGCCAAACCTACCGGGACAGGGTCATGGATCAGCCCCAGCATTTT. Its protein product is CASSQTYRDRVMDQPQHF.

This chain uses TRBV4-3 with TRBJ1-6, with a weak D call TRBD1 (6 bases). The CDR3 runs to 18 residues. Per the germline V gene, CDR1 is LGHNA and CDR2 is YSLEER. V dropped 3 bases and J dropped 0 bases, with 15 bases sitting between them. The DNA for the CDR3 is TGCGCCAGCAGCCAGGCAATCCAGGGGAGCTCCTATAATTCACCCCTCCACTTT. Amino acids: CASSQAIQGSSYNSPLHF.

V is TRBV6-1 and J is TRBJ2-1; maybe TRBD2 (6 bases). Germline loops: CDR1 MNHNS, CDR2 SASEGT. V lost 2 bases and J 4 bases, leaving 12 bases between the germline ends. CDR3 length equals 15 residues. The CDR3 DNA reads as TGTGCCAGCAGTGAAAGCCCGGGAGTGTACAATGAGCAGTTCTTC. It encodes CASSESPGVYNEQFF.

This chain links TRBV2 with TRBJ2-1; D might be TRBD1 (6 bases). The germline CDR1 and CDR2 sequences are SNHLY and FYNNEI. The V gene lost 4 bases and the J gene lost 5 bases, with 9 bases spanning the gap. CDR3 size: 13 residues. CDR3 amino acids: CASSVDRNNEQFF. CDR3 sequence (DNA): TGTGCCAGCAGTGTGGACAGAAACAATGAGCAGTTCTTC. The entire variable domain, with the rest obtained from reference TRBV2 and TRBJ2-1, is as follows: EPEVTQTPSHQVTQMGQEVILRCVPISNHLYFYWYRQILGQKVEFLVSFYNNEISEKSEIFDDQFSVERPDGSNFTLKIRSTKLEDSAMYFCASSVDRNNEQFFGPGTRLTVL.

V and J are TRBV25-1 and TRBJ2-5, with D perhaps matching TRBD2 (6 bases). This CDR3 has 13 residues. V gave up 5 bases and J gave up 5 bases, with 12 bases separating them. Germline V gene lookup returns CDR1 MGHDK and CDR2 SYGVNS. CDR3 sequence reads: CASSNQGGETQYF. The CDR3 nucleotides read TGTGCCAGCAGTAATCAGGGAGGCGAGACCCAGTACTTC.

V is TRBV28 and J is TRBJ2-3; 12 bases align to TRBD2. The V gene's germline CDR1 is MDHEN and CDR2 SYDVKM. With 3 bases clipped from V and 1 base from J, the junction kept 5 bases outside the gene matches. The CDR3 sequence is 17 residues long. CDR3 nucleotide sequence: TGTGCCAGCAGTTTGCTAGCGGGAGGGCTGGGCACAGATACGCAGTATTTT. Its translation is CASSLLAGGLGTDTQYF.

The chain combines TRBV10-2 with TRBJ2-7; D possibly corresponds to TRBD2 (6 bases). Germline CDR1 and CDR2: WSHSY and SAAADI. The CDR3 extends over 14 amino acids. Trimming removed 5 bases from V and 5 bases from J, with 16 bases in between. CDR3 region: CASSNPGGSDEQYF. The CDR3 DNA reads TGCGCCAGCAGTAACCCCGGAGGGAGTGACGAGCAGTACTTC.

This clone was recorded a few times. V usage is TRBV6-6 and J usage is TRBJ1-1; 12 bases are shared with TRBD1. The CDR3 length is 13 residues. Germline trimming cut 5 bases from V and 12 bases from J; bases unmatched to any gene: 7. The germline V gene has CDR1 MNHNY and CDR2 SVGAGI (reference sequence). For the CDR3, the DNA is TGTGCCAGCAGTAAAACGGGACAGGGGGCCCCTTTCTTT. Translating it yields CASSKTGQGAPFF.

The chain links TRBV5-4 to TRBJ2-1, with 11 positions matching TRBD2. This CDR3 spans 15 amino acids. Germline V gene lookup returns CDR1 SGHNT and CDR2 YYREEE (reference sequence). V gave up 4 bases and J gave up 5 bases; unmatched junction bases: 5. The CDR3: CASSPGTSGNNEQFF. The CDR3, as DNA: TGTGCCAGCAGCCCCGGGACTAGCGGAAACAATGAGCAGTTCTTC.

The CDR3 is CASSPLDRPNQPQHF. CDR3 DNA: TGTGCCAGCAGCCCCCTAGACAGGCCCAATCAGCCCCAGCATTTT. This rearrangement joins TRBV7-8 to TRBJ1-5; D might be TRBD1 (6 bases). Germline V gene sequence: CDR1 SGHVS, CDR2 FQNEAQ. The CDR3 has 15 amino acids. With 5 bases removed from V and 3 bases from J, the gap between germline ends came to 14 bases.

In the case of this clone: At one end the junction does not follow the germline gene, possibly because of a read error. The V and J genes are TRBV6-6 and TRBJ2-1; possible D gene TRBD2, 5 bases. CDR1 is MNHNY, CDR2 SVGAGI, per germline (reference sequence). The length of the CDR3 is 13 residues. The CDR3 DNA reads TGTGCCAGCAACCAACCCCTTAGCGAGACCCCTCTCTTC. It encodes CASNQPLSETPLF.

The CDR3 region is CASSYSGQPQHF. The CDR3 coding sequence is TGTGCCAGTAGTTACTCAGGCCAGCCCCAGCATTTT. This rearrangement joins TRBV19 to TRBJ1-5; no clear D. The germline V gene has CDR1 LNHDA and CDR2 SQIVND (reference sequence). The CDR3 consists of 12 residues. V gave up 5 bases and J gave up 7 bases, with 9 bases separating them.

The chain couples TRBV5-1 to TRBJ2-1, with a weak D call TRBD1 (6 bases). CDR1 and CDR2 from the germline V gene are SGHRS and YFSETQ. V was clipped by 0 bases and J by 6 bases, with 7 bases between them. The CDR3 totals 13 residues. The CDR3 sequence is CASSLVQGNEQFF. CDR3 DNA: TGCGCCAGCAGCTTGGTACAGGGCAATGAGCAGTTCTTC.

The rearrangement links TRBV30 to TRBJ1-3; weak D call: TRBD1 (6 bases). Germline CDR1 and CDR2: GTSNPN and SVGIG (reference sequence). V was cut by 3 bases and J by 0 bases, with 12 bases left in between. The CDR3 sequence is 15 residues long. Here the CDR3 DNA reads TGTGCCTGGAGCCGAGGGACATTCTCTGGAAACACCATATATTTT. It is translated as CAWSRGTFSGNTIYF.

The chain joins TRBV28 to TRBJ1-5; D perhaps matches TRBD1 (5 bases). The CDR3 runs to 14 residues. Between the trimmed V and J ends, which lost 6 bases and 2 bases, there was a span of 11 bases. In germline, CDR1 is MDHEN, CDR2 SYDVKM. The CDR3 here is CASSLTQGNQPQHF. CDR3 DNA sequence: TGTGCCAGCAGCCTTACACAGGGCAATCAGCCCCAGCATTTT.